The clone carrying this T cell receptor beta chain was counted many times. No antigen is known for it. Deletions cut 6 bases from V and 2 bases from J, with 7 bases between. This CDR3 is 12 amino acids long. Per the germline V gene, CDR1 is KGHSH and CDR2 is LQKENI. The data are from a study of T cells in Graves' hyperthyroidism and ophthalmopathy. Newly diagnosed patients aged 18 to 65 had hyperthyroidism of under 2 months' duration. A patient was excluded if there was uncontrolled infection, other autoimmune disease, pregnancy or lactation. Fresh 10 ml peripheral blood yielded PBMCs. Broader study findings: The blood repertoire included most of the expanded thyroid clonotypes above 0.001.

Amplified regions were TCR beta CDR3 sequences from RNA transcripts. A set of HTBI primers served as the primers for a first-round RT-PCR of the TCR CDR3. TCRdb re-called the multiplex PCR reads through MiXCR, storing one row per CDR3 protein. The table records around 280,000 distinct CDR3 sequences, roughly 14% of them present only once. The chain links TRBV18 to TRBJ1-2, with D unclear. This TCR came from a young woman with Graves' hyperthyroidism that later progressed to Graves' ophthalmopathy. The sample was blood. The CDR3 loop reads CASSEQNYGYTF. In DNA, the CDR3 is TGTGCCAGCTCGGAACAGAACTATGGCTACACCTTC.